This T cell receptor beta chain was recorded in a study of control samples from healthy donors and cancer patients. Data came from immunoSEQ multiplex PCR; TCRdb stores just in-frame clones and leaves some out. The data show about 130,000 clones, 80% to 95% seen once. Germline lookup yields CDR1 MNHEY and CDR2 SVGAGI. The V end was cut by 6 bases, the J end by 7 bases, with 22 bases between. This CDR3 spans 15 amino acids. This receptor was taken from an elderly man with head and neck cancer. The V gene is TRBV6-5, the J gene TRBJ2-7, with D perhaps TRBD1 or TRBD2 (6 bases each). The material sequenced was PBMCs. The CDR3 protein is CASSPGGLRVEEQYF. CDR3 in DNA: TGTGCCAGCAGCCCCGGGGGCCTGCGAGTTGAGGAGCAGTACTTC.